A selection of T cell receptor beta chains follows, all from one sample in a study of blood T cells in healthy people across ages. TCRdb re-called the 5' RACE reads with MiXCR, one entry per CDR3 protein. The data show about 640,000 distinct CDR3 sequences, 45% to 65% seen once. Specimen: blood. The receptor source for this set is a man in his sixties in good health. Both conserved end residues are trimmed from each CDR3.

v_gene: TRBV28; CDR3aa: ASSLTGPNEQF
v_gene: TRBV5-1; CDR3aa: ASSMTPGRTQY
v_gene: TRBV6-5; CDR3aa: ASSKQPFEEDNEQF
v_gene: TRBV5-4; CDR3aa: ASSANRVNTEAF
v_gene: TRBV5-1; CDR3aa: ASSLVGQPTIQETQY
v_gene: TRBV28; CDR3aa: ASSLRPDSPRGYGYT
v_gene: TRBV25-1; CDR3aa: ASSEFGHGDNSPLH
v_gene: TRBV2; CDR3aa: ASRTGLGALGETQY
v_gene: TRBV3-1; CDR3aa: ASSQEWVGELF
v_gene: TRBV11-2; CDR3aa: ASSNRGQYQETQY
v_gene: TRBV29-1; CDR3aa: SVLAQPRGGQDTQY
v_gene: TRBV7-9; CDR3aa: ASRLTGLAGGNSYNEQF
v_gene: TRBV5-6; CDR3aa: ASSVDRGLYNEQF
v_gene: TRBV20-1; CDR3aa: STSSRGRDYGYT
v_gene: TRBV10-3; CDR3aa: AISELETQY
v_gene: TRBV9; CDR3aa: ASSVAQGGGTYNEQF
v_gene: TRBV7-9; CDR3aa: ASSFTRNYGYT
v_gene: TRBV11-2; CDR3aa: ASSPGTGGVWAEAF
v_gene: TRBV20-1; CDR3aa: SARIAAAYNSPLH
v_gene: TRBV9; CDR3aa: ASSVELLGLRGGGYT
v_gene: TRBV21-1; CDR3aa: ASSFDRAHAYNEQF
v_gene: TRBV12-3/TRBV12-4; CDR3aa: ASSLMGVKHEQY
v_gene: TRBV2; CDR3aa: ASSGGAFGNQPQH
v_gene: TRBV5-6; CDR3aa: ASSTPSAMNTEAF
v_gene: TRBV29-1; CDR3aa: SAWTGRLIAEQF
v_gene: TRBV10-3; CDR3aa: AIRQGYEQY
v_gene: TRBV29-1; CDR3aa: SGGRRGQETQY
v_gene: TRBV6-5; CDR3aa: ASRLTGTSTDTQY
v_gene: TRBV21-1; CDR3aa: ASSNGGTGSQETQY
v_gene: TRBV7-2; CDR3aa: ASSLFRSPLH
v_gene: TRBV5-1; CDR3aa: ASSFLGENYGYT
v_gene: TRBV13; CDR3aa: ASSTPRDNNYGYT
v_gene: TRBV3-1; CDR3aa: ASSQAWFNEQF
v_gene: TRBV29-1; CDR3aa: SVEGGTYNEPF
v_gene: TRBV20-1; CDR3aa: SANPPMDVDTQY
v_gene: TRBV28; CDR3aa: ATHRAGGFSYEQY
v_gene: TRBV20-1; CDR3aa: SAGTSGLQETQY
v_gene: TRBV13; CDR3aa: ASSSNRWGGLSYEQY
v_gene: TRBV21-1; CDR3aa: ASSRVQGMNTETF
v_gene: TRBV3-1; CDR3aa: ASSQNYWGETQY
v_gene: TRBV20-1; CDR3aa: SAGGTNGDTDTQY
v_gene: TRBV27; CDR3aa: ASRSPTGTGIFSYEQY
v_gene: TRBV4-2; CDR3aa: ASSQPAGGDEQF
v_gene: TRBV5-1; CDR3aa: ASSFGLAGALSTDTQY
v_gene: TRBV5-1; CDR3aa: ASSLDGDYTDTQY
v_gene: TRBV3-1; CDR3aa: ASSYLAGSSTDTQY
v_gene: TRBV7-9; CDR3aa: ACPEGAAYNEQF
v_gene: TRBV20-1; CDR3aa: SANRGLAGGLSETQY
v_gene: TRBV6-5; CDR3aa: ASSHKRVPNTGELF
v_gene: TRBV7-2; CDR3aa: ASSWRVGDTQY
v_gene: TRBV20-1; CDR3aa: SARKGGLETQY
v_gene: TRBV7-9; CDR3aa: ATQLGGTDTQY
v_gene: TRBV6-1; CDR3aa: ASSEDRGQSYGYT
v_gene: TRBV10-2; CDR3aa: ASSDYGNTEAF